This T cell receptor (beta chain) emerged from a study of T cell clonotyping in hematopoietic cell transplantation. Findings and caveats of the study: At the given depth, recipient repertoires were over 95% de novo clonotypes. No sorting was done, leaving CD4 and CD8 contributions mixed. Higher Inverse Simpson Index values in graft donor and pretransplant recipient predicted broader posttransplant TCR diversity. Recipient TCR diversity dropped after transplant; expanded clonotypes rose from day 30 to 180.

With respect to this clone: The antigen is unknown.

Trimming took off 1 base at V and 6 bases at J, with 15 bases between the two ends. The CDR3 extends over 15 amino acids. Germline values: CDR1 SGHRS, CDR2 YFSETQ. Some clones are missing from TCRdb's copy, which holds only in-frame ones; the method was immunoSEQ multiplex PCR. This sample has fewer than 15,000 clones, with around 90% found just once. Sequencing was done on a sample of peripheral blood mononuclear cells. This chain uses TRBV5-1 with TRBJ2-3; D possibly corresponds to TRBD2 (5 bases). The receptor was derived from a woman aged 50 to 65 in good health. Some clones in this sample may be carry-over from other donors' samples. The CDR3 DNA reads as TGCGCCAGCAGCTTGTCGGGGTTTGTCCGGGATACGCAGTATTTT. Its translation is CASSLSGFVRDTQYF.